This T cell receptor beta chain was sequenced for a study of blood T cell repertoires in COVID-19. Across the whole study: The United States, Italy and Spain provided the acute and convalescent COVID-19 samples. PBMCs, B-cell-depleted T cells, or T cells were the source of the cDNA or gDNA that made up the material.

Among Cohort 3 donors, those recovered had two negative PCRs, clearance, or symptom resolution. TCRdb's copy holds only in-frame clones and misses some; the assay was immunoSEQ multiplex PCR. The table has over 300,000 clones, 80% to 90% seen once. The V end lost 4 bases, the J end lost 3 bases, and 12 bases lay between the germline ends. The CDR3 covers 14 residues. Looked up from germline, CDR1 is SGHDN and CDR2 is FVKESK. This clone was seen at least ten times. V and J are TRBV14 and TRBJ1-1, with D possibly matching TRBD1 (5 bases). Sample: PBMCs or T cells enriched from blood (not recorded which). The TCR sequence derives from a man aged 30 to 45 who had recovered from COVID-19. CDR3: CASSLTRGYTEAFF. The CDR3 DNA reads TGTGCCAGCAGCCTCACCCGGGGGTACACTGAAGCTTTCTTT.